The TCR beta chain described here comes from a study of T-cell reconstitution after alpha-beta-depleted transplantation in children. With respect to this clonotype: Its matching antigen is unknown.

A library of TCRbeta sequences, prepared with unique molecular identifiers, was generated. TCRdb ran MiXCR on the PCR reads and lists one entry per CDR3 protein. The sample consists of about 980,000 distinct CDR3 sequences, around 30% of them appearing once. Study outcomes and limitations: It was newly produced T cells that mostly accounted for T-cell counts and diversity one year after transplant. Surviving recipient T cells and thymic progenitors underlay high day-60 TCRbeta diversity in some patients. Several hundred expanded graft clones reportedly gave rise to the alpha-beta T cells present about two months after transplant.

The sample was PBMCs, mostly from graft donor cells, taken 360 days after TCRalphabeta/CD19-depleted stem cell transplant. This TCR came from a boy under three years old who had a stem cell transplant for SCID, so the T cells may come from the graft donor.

The CDR3 sequence is CSARDGRGDYGYTF. The CDR3 coding sequence is TGCAGTGCTAGAGATGGCAGGGGGGACTATGGCTACACCTTC. This chain links TRBV20-1 with TRBJ1-2; 7 bases are shared with TRBD1. Trimming at V came to 0 bases and at J to 3 bases, leaving 4 bases not matched to a gene. Germline values: CDR1 DFQATT, CDR2 SNEGSKA (reference sequence). This CDR3 is built from 14 residues.